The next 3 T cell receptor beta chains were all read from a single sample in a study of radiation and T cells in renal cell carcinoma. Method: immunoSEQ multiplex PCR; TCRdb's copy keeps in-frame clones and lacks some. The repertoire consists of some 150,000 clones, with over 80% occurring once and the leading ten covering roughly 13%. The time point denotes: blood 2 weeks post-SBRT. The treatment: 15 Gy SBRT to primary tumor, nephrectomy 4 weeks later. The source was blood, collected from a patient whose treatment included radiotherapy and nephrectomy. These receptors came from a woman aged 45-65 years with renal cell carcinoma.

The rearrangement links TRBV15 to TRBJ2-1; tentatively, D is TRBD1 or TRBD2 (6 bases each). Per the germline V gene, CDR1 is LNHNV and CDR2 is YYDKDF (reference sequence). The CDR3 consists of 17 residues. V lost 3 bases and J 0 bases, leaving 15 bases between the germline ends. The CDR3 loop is CATSRTPGGLSYNEQFF. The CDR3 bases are TGTGCCACCAGCAGGACCCCCGGGGGCCTCTCCTACAATGAGCAGTTCTTC.

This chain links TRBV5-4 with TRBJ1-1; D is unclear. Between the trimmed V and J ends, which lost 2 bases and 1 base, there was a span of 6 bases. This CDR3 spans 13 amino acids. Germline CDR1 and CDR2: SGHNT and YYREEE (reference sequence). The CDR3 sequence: CASSFNENTEAFF. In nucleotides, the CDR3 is TGTGCCAGCAGCTTTAACGAGAACACTGAAGCTTTCTTT.

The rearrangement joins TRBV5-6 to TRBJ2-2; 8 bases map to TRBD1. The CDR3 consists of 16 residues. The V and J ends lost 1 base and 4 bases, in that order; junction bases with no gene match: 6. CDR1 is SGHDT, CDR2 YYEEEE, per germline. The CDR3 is CASSLWSGGITGELFF. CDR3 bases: TGTGCCAGCAGCTTGTGGTCAGGGGGCATCACCGGGGAGCTGTTTTTT.